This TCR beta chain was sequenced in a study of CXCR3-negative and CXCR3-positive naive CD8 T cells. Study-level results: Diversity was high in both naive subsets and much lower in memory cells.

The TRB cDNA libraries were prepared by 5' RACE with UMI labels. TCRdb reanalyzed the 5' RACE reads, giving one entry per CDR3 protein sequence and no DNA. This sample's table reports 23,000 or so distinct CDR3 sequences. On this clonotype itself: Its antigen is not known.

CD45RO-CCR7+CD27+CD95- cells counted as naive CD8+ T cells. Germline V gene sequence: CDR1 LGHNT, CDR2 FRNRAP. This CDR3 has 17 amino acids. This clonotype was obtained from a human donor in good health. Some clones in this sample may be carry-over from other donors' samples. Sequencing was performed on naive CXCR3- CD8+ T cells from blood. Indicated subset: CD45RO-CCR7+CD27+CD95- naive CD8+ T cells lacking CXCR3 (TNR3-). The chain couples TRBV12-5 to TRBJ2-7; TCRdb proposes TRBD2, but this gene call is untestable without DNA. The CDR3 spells CASGLEVLAGVSYEQYF.